This TCR beta chain was captured by sequencing in a study of pediatric ulcerative colitis. Sequencing was at survey level. Some clones are missing from TCRdb's copy, which holds only in-frame ones; the method was immunoSEQ multiplex PCR. The table shows 40,000 to 55,000 clones, with about four fifths occurring only once. Per germline, CDR1 SGHDN and CDR2 FVKESK. This CDR3 contains 11 residues. Trimming cost V 3 bases and J 3 bases, with 2 bases left between them. General study points: All ulcerative colitis patients, but no controls, carried a couple of rectal clonotypes. Total lymphocyte DNA, not sorted subsets, was the template.

Worth noting for this clone: Antigen: not known.

The rectum was sampled with one to two pinch biopsies at colonoscopy. This sequence originates from a girl aged 5 to 17 with moderate ulcerative colitis. The sequenced sample consisted of gut tissue. The V and J genes are TRBV14 and TRBJ2-5; the D is unclear. The CDR3 here is CASSHKETQYF. CDR3 DNA sequence: TGTGCCAGCAGCCACAAAGAGACCCAGTACTTC.